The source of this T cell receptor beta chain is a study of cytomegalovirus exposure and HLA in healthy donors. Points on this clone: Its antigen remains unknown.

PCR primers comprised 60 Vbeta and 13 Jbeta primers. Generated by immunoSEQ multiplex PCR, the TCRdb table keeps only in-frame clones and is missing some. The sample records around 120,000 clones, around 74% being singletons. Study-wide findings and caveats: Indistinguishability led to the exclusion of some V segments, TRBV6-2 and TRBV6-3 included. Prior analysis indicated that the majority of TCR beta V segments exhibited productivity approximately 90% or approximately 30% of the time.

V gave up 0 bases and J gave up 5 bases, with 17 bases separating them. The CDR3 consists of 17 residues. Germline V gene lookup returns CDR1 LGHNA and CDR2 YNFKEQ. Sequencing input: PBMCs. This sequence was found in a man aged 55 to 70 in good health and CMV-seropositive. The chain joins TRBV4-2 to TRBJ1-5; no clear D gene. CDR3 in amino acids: CASSQDAGSPAYQPQHF. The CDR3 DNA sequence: TGTGCCAGCAGCCAAGATGCGGGGAGCCCTGCTTATCAGCCCCAGCATTTT.